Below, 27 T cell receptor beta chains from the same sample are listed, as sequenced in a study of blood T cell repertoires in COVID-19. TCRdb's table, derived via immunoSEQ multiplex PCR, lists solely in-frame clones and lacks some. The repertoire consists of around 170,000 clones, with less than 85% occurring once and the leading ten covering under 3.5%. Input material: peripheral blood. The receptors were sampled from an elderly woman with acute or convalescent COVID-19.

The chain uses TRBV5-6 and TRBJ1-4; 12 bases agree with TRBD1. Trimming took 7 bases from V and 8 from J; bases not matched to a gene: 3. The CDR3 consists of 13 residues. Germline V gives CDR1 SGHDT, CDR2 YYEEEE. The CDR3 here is CASSGQGAEKLFF. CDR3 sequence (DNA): TGTGCCAGCTCGGGACAGGGGGCGGAAAAACTGTTTTTT.

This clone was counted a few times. CDR3 sequence: CASSLDWGETPLEQYF. In DNA, the CDR3 is TGTGCCAGCAGCTTAGATTGGGGGGAAACCCCCCTCGAGCAGTACTTC. The rearrangement uses TRBV11-2 and TRBJ2-7; maybe TRBD2 (6 bases). Germline assignment: CDR1 SGHAT and CDR2 FQNNGV. The CDR3 is 16 amino acids. The ends were cut back, 0 bases at V and 6 bases at J, with 18 bases in the middle.

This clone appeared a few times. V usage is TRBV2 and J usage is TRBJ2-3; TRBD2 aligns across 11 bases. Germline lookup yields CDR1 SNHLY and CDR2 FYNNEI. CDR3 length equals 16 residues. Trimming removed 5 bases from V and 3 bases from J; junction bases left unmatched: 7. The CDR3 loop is CASSSPTSGMTDTQYF. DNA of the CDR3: TGTGCCAGCAGTTCACCGACTAGCGGGATGACAGATACGCAGTATTTT.

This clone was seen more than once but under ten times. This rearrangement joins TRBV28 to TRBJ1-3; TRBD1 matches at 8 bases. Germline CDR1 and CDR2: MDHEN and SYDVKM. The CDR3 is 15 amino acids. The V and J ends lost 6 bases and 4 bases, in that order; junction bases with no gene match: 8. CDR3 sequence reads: CASRGTTGVGNTIYF. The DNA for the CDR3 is TGTGCCAGCAGGGGTACGACAGGGGTGGGAAACACCATATATTTT.

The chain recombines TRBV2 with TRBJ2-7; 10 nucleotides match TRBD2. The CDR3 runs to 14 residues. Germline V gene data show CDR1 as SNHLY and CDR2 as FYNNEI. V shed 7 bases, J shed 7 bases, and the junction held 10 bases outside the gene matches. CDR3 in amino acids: CASTTLAGVREQYF. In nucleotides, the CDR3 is TGTGCCAGCACTACTCTAGCGGGAGTGAGGGAGCAGTACTTC.

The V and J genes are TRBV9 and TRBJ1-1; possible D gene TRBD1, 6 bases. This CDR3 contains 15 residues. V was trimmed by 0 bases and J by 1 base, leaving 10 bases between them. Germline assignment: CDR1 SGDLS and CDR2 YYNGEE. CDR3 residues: CASSVAPTGNTEAFF. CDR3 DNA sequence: TGTGCCAGCAGCGTAGCCCCGACAGGGAACACTGAAGCTTTCTTT.

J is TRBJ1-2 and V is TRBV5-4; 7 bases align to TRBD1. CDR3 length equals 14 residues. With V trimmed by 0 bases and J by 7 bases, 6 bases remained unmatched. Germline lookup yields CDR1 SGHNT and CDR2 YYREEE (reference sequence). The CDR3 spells CASSLAPGGSGYTF. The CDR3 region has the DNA TGTGCCAGCAGCTTGGCCCCAGGGGGTTCTGGCTACACCTTC. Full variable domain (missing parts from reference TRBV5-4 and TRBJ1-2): ETGVTQSPTHLIKTRGQQVTLRCSSQSGHNTVSWYQQALGQGPQFIFQYYREEENGRGNFPPRFSGLQFPNYSSELNVNALELDDSALYLCASSLAPGGSGYTFGSGTRLTVV.

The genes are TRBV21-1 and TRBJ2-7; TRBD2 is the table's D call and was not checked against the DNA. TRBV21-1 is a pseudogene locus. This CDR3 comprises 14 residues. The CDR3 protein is CASSKASGSGEQYF. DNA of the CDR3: TGTGCCAGCAGCAAAGCTAGCGGGAGTGGCGAGCAGTACTTC.

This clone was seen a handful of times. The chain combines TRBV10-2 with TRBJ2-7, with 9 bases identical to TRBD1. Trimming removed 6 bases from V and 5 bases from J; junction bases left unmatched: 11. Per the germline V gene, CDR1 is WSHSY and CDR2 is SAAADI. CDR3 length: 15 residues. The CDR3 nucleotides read TGCGCCAGCAGCCAAACCGGGACAGGGACCCACGAGCAGTACTTC. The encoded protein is CASSQTGTGTHEQYF.

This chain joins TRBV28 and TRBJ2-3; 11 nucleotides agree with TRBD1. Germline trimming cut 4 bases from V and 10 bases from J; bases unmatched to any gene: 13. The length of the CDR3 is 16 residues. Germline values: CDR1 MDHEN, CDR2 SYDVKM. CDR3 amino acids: CASSSGTGTGGLAQYF. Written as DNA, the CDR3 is TGTGCCAGCAGTTCGGGAACCGGGACAGGGGGTTTGGCGCAGTATTTT. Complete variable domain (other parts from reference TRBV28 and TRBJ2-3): DVKVTQSSRYLVKRTGEKVFLECVQDMDHENMFWYRQDPGLGLRLIYFSYDVKMKEKGDIPEGYSVSREKKERFSLILESASTNQTSMYLCASSSGTGTGGLAQYFGPGTRLTVL.

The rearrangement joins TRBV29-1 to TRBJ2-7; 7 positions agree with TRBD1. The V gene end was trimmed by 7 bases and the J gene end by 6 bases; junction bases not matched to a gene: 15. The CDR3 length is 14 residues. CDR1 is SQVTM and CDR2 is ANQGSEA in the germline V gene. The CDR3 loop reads CSAGDRAPPSEQYF. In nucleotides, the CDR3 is TGCAGCGCCGGAGACAGGGCCCCCCCAAGCGAGCAGTACTTC.

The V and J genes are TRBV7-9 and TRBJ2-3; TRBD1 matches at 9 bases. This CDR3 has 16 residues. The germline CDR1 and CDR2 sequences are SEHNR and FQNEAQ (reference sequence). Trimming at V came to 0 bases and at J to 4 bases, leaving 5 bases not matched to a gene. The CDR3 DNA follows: TGTGCCAGCAGCTTAGCGAGGACAGGGGTTCCAGATACGCAGTATTTT. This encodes CASSLARTGVPDTQYF.

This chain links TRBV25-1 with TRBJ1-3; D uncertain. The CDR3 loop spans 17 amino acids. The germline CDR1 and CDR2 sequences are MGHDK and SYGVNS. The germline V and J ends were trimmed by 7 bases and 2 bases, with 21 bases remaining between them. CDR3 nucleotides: TGTGCCAGCACACCCCCGAACGGGGAAGTAACTGGAAACACCATATATTTT. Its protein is CASTPPNGEVTGNTIYF.

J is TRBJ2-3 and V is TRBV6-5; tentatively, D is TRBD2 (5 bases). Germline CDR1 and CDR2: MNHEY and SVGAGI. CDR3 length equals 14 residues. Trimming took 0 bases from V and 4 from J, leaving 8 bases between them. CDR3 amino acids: CASSYSRAADTQYF. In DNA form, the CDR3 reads TGTGCCAGCAGTTACTCGAGGGCCGCAGATACGCAGTATTTT.

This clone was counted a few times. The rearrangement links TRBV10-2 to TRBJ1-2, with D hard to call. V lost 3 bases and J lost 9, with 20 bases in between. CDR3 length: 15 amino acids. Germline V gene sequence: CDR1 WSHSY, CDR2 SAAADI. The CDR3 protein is CASSDTEGMTRSYTF. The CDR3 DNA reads TGCGCCAGCAGTGACACTGAGGGTATGACGAGGAGCTACACCTTC.

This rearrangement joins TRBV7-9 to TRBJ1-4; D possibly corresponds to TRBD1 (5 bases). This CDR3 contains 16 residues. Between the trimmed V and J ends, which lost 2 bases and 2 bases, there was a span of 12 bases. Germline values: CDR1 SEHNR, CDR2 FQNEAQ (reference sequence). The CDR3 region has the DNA TGTGCCAGCAGCTTAATGGGGGGAGCGACTAATGAAAAACTGTTTTTT. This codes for CASSLMGGATNEKLFF.

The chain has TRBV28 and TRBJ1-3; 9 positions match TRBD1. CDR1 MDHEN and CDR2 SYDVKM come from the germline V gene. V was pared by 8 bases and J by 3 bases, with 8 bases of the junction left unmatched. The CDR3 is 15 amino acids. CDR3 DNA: TGTGCCAGCCTAACAGGGGGCCGATTTGGAAACACCATATATTTT. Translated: CASLTGGRFGNTIYF.

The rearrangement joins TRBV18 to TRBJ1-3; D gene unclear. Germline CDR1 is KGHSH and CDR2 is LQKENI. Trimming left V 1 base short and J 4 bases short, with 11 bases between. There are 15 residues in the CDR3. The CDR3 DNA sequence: TGTGCCAGCTCACCACTACGTCGGGAGGGAAACACCATATATTTT. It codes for CASSPLRREGNTIYF.

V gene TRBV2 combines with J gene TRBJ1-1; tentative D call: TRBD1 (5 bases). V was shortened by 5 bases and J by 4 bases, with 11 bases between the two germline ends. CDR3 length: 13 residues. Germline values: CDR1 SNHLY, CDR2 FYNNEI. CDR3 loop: CASSQGVGTEAFF. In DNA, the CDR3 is TGTGCCAGCAGTCAGGGTGTCGGCACTGAAGCTTTCTTT.

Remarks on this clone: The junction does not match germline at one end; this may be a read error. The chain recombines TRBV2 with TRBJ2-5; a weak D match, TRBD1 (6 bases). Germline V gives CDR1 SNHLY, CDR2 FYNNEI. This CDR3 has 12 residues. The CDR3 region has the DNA TGTGCCAGCAGTGAATTGATGGGACACCGGCACTTC. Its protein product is CASSELMGHRHF. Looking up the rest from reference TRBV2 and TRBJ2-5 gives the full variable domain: EPEVTQTPSHQVTQMGQEVILRCVPISNHLYFYWYRQILGQKVEFLVSFYNNEISEKSEIFDDQFSVERPDGSNFTLKIRSTKLEDSAMYFCASSELMGHRHFGPGTRLLVL.

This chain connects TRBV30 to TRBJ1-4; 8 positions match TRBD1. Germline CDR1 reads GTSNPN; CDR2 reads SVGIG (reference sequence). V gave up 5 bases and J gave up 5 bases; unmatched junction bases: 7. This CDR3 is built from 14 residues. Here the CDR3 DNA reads TGTGCCTGGCGCAGGGGGCTGTTAAATGAAAAACTGTTTTTT. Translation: CAWRRGLLNEKLFF.

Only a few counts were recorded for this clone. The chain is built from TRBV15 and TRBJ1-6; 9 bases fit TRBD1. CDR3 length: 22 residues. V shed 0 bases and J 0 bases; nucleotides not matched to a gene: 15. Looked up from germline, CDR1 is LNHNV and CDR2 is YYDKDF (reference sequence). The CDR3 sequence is CATSRDPRTGVKISSYNSPLHF. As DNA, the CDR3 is TGTGCCACCAGCAGAGATCCCCGGACAGGGGTAAAAATTAGCTCCTATAATTCACCCCTCCACTTT.

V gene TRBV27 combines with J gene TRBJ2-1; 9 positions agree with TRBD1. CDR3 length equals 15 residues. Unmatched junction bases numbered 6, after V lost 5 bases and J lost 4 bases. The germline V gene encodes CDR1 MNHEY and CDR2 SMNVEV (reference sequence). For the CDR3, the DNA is TGTGCCAGCAGTCCCCTGGACAGGGGATACAATGAGCAGTTCTTC. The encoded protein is CASSPLDRGYNEQFF.

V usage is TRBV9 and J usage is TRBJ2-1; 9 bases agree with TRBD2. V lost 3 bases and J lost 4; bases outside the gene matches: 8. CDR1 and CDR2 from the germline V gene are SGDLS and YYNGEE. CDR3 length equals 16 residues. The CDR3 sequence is CASSGSTSGRYNEQFF. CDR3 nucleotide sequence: TGTGCCAGCAGCGGCTCGACTAGCGGAAGATACAATGAGCAGTTCTTC.

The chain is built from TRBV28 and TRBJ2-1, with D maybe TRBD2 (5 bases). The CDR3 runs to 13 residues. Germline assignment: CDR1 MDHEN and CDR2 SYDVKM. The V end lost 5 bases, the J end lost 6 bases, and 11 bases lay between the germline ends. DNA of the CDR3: TGTGCCAGCAGTCCCGCTGGAGGCAATGAGCAGTTCTTC. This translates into CASSPAGGNEQFF. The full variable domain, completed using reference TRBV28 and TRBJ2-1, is DVKVTQSSRYLVKRTGEKVFLECVQDMDHENMFWYRQDPGLGLRLIYFSYDVKMKEKGDIPEGYSVSREKKERFSLILESASTNQTSMYLCASSPAGGNEQFFGPGTRLTVL.

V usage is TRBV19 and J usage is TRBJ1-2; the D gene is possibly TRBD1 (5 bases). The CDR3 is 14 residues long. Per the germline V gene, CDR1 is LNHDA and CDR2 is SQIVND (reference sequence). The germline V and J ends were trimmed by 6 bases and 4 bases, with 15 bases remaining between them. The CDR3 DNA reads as TGTGCCAGTAGGCAAAGGGGCCAGGGCTATGGCTACACCTTC. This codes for CASRQRGQGYGYTF.

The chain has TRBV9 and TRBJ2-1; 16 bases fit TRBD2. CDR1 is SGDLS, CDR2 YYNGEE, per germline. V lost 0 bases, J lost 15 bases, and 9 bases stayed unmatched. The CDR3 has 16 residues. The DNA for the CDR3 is TGTGCCAGCAGCGTAGGACAGGGACTAGCGGGAGGGGTAGGGTTCTTC. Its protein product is CASSVGQGLAGGVGFF.